The clone carrying this T cell receptor (beta chain) showed up just a few times. Its antigen is as yet unknown. Amplification of TCR beta CDR3 regions used RNA as the template. The HTBI primer set was used in a first-round RT-PCR of the TCR CDR3. A single record per CDR3 protein comes from TCRdb applying MiXCR to the multiplex PCR reads. The sample yields 450,000 to 600,000 distinct CDR3 sequences, around 15% seen once. These data belong to a study of T cells in Graves' hyperthyroidism and ophthalmopathy. At the level of the study: Peripheral blood was taken when the disease was first diagnosed, before any treatment began. Notes on the study in general: Most thyroid-expanded clonotypes above 0.001 were also found in blood.

Sequencing was done on a sample of blood. This sequence originates from a woman aged 40-49 years with Graves' hyperthyroidism.

The CDR3 DNA follows: TGTGCCGCAACCGGGACTAGCGGGACCTCATCCTACGAGCAGTACTTC. Its protein is CAATGTSGTSSYEQYF. The chain combines TRBV10-3 with TRBJ2-7, with 13 bases identical to TRBD2. This CDR3 has 16 residues. V was clipped by 11 bases and J by 1 base; unmatched bases: 11. Germline lookup yields CDR1 ENHRY and CDR2 SYGVKD.